This T cell receptor (beta chain) was captured by sequencing in a study of blood T cell repertoires in COVID-19. Looking at the study overall: Both acute and convalescent COVID-19 samples were obtained from the United States, Italy and Spain. T cells, B-cell-depleted T cells, or PBMCs supplied cDNA or gDNA.

Per the original data handling: Reference gene primer amplification gave nucleated cell count estimates. Sequenced by immunoSEQ multiplex PCR; TCRdb stores in-frame clones only, minus some. The D gene and trimming were derived from the DNA, and the V and J assignments and clone size from that table. The sample lists around 230,000 clones, around 88% occurring once. Germline CDR1 MNHNS, CDR2 SASEGT. Deletions cut 2 bases from V and 7 bases from J, with 12 bases between. The CDR3 has 13 amino acids. This chain uses TRBV6-1 with TRBJ2-7; D uncertain. Sequenced input: peripheral blood. This receptor was identified in a woman in her forties or fifties with acute or convalescent COVID-19. The CDR3 DNA reads TGTGCCAGCAGTGAATCTACTTTCGGGGAGCAGTACTTC. Its protein is CASSESTFGEQYF.